This TCR beta chain was sequenced for a study of PD-L1 blockade in urothelial cancer. On the study more broadly: Patients commenced atezolizumab in about 2014, and it was given at 1,200 mg intravenously every 3 weeks. The analyses of blood took place 3 weeks (second dose) and 6 weeks after treatment start. Median blood clonality was roughly 0.074, with around 77,000 unique TCRs.

Time point specified: pretreatment peripheral blood. Sample numbers ranged from 1 to 8 per patient, encompassing pretreatment and on-treatment collections. This clone showed up just once. Only in-frame clones appear in the TCRdb table, and some are missing; sequencing was by immunoSEQ multiplex PCR. The repertoire holds 50,000 to 70,000 clones, with approximately 75% as singletons. The CDR3 consists of 16 residues. The V and J ends lost 4 bases and 3 bases, in that order; junction bases with no gene match: 9. The germline V gene has CDR1 MGHRA and CDR2 YSYEKL. Sample: PBMCs, taken around atezolizumab (anti-PD-L1) treatment. The TCR was taken from a man in his 70s with urothelial cancer. V is TRBV4-1 and J is TRBJ1-2; TRBD1 matches 9 bases. CDR3 amino acids: CASSPQEQGAYYGYTF. The CDR3, as DNA: TGCGCCAGCAGCCCCCAGGAACAGGGGGCCTACTATGGCTACACCTTC.